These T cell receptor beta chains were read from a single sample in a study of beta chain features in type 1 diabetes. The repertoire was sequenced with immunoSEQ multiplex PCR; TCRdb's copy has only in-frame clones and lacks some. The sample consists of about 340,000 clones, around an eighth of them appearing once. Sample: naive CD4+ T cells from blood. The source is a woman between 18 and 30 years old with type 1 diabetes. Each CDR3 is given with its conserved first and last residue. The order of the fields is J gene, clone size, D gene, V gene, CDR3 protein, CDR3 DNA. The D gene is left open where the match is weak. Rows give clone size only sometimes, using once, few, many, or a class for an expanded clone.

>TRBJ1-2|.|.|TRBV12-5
CASVSPGYGYTF
TGTGCTAGTGTGTCCCCAGGGTATGGCTACACCTTC
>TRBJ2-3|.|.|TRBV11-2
CASSWKDGRTDTQYF
TGTGCCAGCAGCTGGAAGGATGGGCGCACAGATACGCAGTATTTT
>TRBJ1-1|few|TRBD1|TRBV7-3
CASSLPGTDNEAFF
TGTGCCAGCAGCCTCCCCGGGACAGATAATGAAGCTTTCTTT
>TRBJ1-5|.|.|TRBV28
CASSLYRAQPQHF
TGTGCCAGCAGTTTATACAGGGCACAGCCCCAGCATTTT
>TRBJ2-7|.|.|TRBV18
CASSTGGSYEQYF
TGTGCCAGCTCAACCGGGGGTTCCTACGAGCAGTACTTC
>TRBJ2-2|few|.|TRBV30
CAWSGISAGELFF
TGTGCCTGGAGTGGAATCAGCGCCGGGGAGCTGTTTTTT
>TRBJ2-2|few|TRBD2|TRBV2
CATLPGGTGELFF
TGTGCCACTCTTCCGGGAGGCACCGGGGAGCTGTTTTTT
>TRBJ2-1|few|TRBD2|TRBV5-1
CASSSLAGGPNEQFF
TGCGCCAGCAGCTCTTTAGCGGGAGGGCCCAATGAGCAGTTCTTC
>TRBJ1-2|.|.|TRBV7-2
CASSQGVGFQGYTF
TGTGCCAGCAGCCAGGGCGTAGGGTTTCAGGGCTACACCTTC
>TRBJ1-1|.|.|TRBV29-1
CSASTLNTEAFF
TGCAGCGCTAGCACTCTGAACACTGAAGCTTTCTTT
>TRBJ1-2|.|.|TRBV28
CASSSQGRGYGYTF
TGTGCCAGCAGCTCCCAGGGGCGCGGCTATGGCTACACCTTC
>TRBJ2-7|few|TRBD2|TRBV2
CASSRLAWYEQYF
TGTGCCAGCAGTAGACTAGCGTGGTACGAGCAGTACTTC
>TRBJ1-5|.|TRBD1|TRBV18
CASSPPGTGNNQPQHF
TGTGCCAGCTCACCCCCCGGGACAGGGAACAATCAGCCCCAGCATTTT
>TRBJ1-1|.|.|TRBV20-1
CSAQRGAEAFF
TGCAGTGCTCAACGGGGGGCTGAAGCTTTCTTT
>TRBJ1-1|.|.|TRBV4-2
CASSHVGDMNTEAFF
TGTGCCAGCAGCCACGTAGGGGACATGAACACTGAAGCTTTCTTT
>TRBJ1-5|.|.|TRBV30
CAWSWGGDQPQHF
TGTGCCTGGAGTTGGGGGGGCGATCAGCCCCAGCATTTT